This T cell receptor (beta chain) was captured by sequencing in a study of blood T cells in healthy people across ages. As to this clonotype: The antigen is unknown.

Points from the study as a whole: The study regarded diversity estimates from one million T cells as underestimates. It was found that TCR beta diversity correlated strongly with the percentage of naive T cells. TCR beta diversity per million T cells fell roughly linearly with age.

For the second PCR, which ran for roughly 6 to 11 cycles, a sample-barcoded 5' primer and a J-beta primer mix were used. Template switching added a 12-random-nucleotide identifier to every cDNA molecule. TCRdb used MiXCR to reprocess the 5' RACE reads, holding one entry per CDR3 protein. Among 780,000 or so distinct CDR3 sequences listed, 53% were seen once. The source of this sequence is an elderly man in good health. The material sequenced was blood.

CDR3 in DNA: TGTGCCAGCAGTAGGGGGCTGGCGAAGCCCTACGAGCAGTACTTC. Encoded protein: CASSRGLAKPYEQYF. The rearrangement uses TRBV5-4 and TRBJ2-1; 7 nucleotides agree with TRBD1. The J call may be mistaken, given a closer DNA end match to TRBJ2-7. There are 15 residues in the CDR3. CDR1 and CDR2 from the germline V gene are SGHNT and YYREEE (reference sequence).